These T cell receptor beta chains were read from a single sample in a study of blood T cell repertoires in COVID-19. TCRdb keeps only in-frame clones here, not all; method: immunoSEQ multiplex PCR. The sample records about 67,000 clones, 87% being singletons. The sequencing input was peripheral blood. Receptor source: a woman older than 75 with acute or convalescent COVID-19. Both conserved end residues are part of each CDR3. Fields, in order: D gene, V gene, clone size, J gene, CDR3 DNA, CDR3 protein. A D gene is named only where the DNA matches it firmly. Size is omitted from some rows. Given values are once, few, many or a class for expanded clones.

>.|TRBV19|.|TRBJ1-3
TGTGCCAGTAGCCGCGGGGTCTCTGGAAACACCATATATTTT
CASSRGVSGNTIYF
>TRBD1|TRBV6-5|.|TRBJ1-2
TGTGCCAGCACCTCGGGACAGGGAATAAGTGGCTACACCTTC
CASTSGQGISGYTF
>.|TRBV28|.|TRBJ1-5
TGTGCCAGCAGTTCGGGTGTGAATCAGCCCCAGCATTTT
CASSSGVNQPQHF
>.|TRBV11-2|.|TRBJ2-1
TGTGCCAGCAGCTTAGAGCGGGCCCACAATGAGCAGTTCTTC
CASSLERAHNEQFF
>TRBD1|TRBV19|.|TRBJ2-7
TGTGCCAGTAGTCCTCTCGGGACAGTCATGGTCGAGCAGTACTTC
CASSPLGTVMVEQYF
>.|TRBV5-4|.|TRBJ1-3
TGTGCCAGCAGCTACGATACAGGGACCGGAAACACCATATATTTT
CASSYDTGTGNTIYF
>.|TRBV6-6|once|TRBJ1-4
TGTGCCAGCAGAGGGAGTAGGGCAGGCCCTAGCGAAAAACTGTTTTTT
CASRGSRAGPSEKLFF
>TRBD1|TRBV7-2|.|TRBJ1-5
TGTGCCAGCAGCTTCAGGGGGAATCAGCCCCAGCATTTT
CASSFRGNQPQHF
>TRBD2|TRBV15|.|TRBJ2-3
TGTGCCACCAGCAGAGGACTAGCGGGGGGCACAGATACGCAGTATTTT
CATSRGLAGGTDTQYF
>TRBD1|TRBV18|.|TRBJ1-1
TGTGCCAGCTCACCTAAGGGACAGGGGGCTGAAGCTTTCTTT
CASSPKGQGAEAFF
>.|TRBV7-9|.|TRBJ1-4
TGTGCCAGCAGCCCGTCCTTGGGGCATAGGTTAGCTAATGAAAAACTGTTTTTT
CASSPSLGHRLANEKLFF
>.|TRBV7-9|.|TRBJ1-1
TGTGCCAGCAGCTTTAGTTGGAACACTGAAGCTTTCTTT
CASSFSWNTEAFF
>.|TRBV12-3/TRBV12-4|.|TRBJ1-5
TGTGCCAGCAGTTCGGGCAATCAGCCCCAGCATTTT
CASSSGNQPQHF
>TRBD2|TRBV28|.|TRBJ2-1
TGTGCCAGCAGTTTATGGGCTGCGGGAGGGCTCAATGAGCAGTTCTTC
CASSLWAAGGLNEQFF
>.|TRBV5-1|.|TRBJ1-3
TGCGCCAGCAGAATTGACAGGAACTCTGGAAACACCATATATTTT
CASRIDRNSGNTIYF
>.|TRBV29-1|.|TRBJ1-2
TGCAGCGTTCCGAAAAGGAGGGGTGGCTACACCTTC
CSVPKRRGGYTF
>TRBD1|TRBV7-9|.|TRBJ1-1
TGTGCCGGTGAACGAGGACAGGGAACTTATGAAGCTTTCTTT
CAGERGQGTYEAFF
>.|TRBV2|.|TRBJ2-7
TGTGCCAGCAGGCCCACAGGGGAGGTAAGCGAGCAGTACTTC
CASRPTGEVSEQYF
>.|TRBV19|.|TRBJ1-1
TGTGCCAGTAGTATAGGCGGGGTAAACACTGAAGCTTTCTTT
CASSIGGVNTEAFF
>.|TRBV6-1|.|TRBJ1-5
TGTGCCAGCAGTGAAAACAGGTTGAGCAATCAGCCCCAGCATTTT
CASSENRLSNQPQHF
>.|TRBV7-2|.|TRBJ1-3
TGTGCCAGCAGCTCTACCTCTGGAAACACCATATATTTT
CASSSTSGNTIYF
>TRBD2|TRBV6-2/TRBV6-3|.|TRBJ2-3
TGTGCCAGCAGCCCTCGCGGGCGGGGGTACACAGATACGCAGTATTTT
CASSPRGRGYTDTQYF
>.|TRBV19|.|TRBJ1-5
TGTGCCAGTACCCCCGGCGGGTTCAATCAGCCCCAGCATTTT
CASTPGGFNQPQHF
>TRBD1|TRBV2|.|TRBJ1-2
TGTGCCAGCAGTCGACAGGGAGGCTATGGCTACACCTTC
CASSRQGGYGYTF
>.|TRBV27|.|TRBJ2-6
TGTGCCAGCAGTTTTGAGGTTTCCCTCTCTGGGGCCAACGTCCTGACTTTC
CASSFEVSLSGANVLTF
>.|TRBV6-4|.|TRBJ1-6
TGTGCCAGCAGTGAATCTAGGGGGATAAATTCACCCCTCCACTTT
CASSESRGINSPLHF
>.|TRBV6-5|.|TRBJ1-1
TGTGCCAGCAGCCAGATGTCAAGGAGCACTGAAGCTTTCTTT
CASSQMSRSTEAFF
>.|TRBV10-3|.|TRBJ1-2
TGTGCCATCCGGGGGGCGGGGGGCTCCTATGGCTACACCTTC
CAIRGAGGSYGYTF
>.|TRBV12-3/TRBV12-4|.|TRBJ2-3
TGTGCCAGCAGCCTAGACCCTATTACGCAGTATTTT
CASSLDPITQYF
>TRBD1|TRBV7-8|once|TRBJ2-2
TGTGCCAGCAGCCTCAGGGGGCGGGAAACCGGGGAGCTGTTTTTT
CASSLRGRETGELFF
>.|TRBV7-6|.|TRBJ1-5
TGTGCCAGCAGCTTAGGGACGAGGGATAGCAATCAGCCCCAGCATTTT
CASSLGTRDSNQPQHF
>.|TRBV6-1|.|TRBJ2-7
TGTGCCAGCAGTGAATCGGGTACGCGGCTGGGCTACGAGCAGTACTTC
CASSESGTRLGYEQYF
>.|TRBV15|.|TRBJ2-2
TGTGCCACCAGCAGAGAACGGGGGGCCCACACCGGGGAGCTGTTTTTT
CATSRERGAHTGELFF
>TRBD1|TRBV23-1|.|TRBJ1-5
TGCGCCAACCCGGGACAGGGGAGCAATCAGCCCCAGCATTTT
CANPGQGSNQPQHF
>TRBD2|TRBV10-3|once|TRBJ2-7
TGTGCCATCAGTGATATAGCGGGAGGGCCCTCCTACGAGCAGTACTTC
CAISDIAGGPSYEQYF
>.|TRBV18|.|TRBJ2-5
TGTGCCAGCTCAGCCCTAGATCAAGAGACCCAGTACTTC
CASSALDQETQYF
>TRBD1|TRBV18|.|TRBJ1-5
TGTGCCAGCTCACCACAGGGGGCCGCACATCAGCCCCAGCATTTT
CASSPQGAAHQPQHF
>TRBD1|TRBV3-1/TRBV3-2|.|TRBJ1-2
TGTGCCAGCAGCCAGGGGACAGGGGGCATCTATGGCTACACCTTC
CASSQGTGGIYGYTF
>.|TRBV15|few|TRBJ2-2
TGTGCCACCAGCAGAGAGACGCCTAATGGGCCGGGAACCGGGGAGCTGTTTTTT
CATSRETPNGPGTGELFF